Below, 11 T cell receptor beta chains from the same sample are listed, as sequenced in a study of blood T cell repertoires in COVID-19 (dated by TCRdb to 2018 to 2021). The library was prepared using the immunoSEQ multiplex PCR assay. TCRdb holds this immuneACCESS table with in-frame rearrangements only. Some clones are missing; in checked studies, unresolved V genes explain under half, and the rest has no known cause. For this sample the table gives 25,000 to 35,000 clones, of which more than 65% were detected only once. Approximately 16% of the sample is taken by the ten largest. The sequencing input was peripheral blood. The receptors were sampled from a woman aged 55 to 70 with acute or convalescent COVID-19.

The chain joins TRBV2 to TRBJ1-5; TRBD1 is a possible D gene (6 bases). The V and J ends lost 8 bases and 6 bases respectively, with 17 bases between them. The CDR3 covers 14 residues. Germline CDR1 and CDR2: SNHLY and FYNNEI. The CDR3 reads CASSEQGASQPQHF. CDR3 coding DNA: TGTGCCAGCTCAGAACAGGGTGCCTCTCAGCCCCAGCATTTT.

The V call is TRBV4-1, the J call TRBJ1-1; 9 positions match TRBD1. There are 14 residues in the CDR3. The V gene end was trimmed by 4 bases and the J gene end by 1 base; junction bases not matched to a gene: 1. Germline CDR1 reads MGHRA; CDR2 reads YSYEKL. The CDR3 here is CASSRGQGNTEAFF. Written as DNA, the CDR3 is TGCGCCAGCAGCCGGGGACAGGGGAACACTGAAGCTTTCTTT.

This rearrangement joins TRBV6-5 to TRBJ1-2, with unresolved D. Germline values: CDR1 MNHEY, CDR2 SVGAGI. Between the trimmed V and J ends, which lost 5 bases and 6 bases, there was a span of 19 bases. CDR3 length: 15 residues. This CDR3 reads CASSPSGLPVDGYTF. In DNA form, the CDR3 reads TGTGCCAGCAGTCCCTCGGGTCTTCCGGTCGATGGCTACACCTTC.

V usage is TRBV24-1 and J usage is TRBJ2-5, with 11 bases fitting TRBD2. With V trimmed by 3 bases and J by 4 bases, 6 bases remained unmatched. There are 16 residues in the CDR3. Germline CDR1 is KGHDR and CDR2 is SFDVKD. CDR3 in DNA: TGTGCCACCAGTGATGCAATAGCGGGGGGGCGAGAGACCCAGTACTTC. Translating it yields CATSDAIAGGRETQYF.

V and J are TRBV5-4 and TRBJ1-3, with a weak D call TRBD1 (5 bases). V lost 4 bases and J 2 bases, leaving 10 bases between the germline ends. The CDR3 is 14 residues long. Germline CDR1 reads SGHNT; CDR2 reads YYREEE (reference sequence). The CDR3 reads CASSASGAGNTIYF. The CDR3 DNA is TGTGCCAGCAGCGCGTCGGGGGCTGGAAACACCATATATTTT. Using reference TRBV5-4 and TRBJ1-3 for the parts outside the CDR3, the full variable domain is ETGVTQSPTHLIKTRGQQVTLRCSSQSGHNTVSWYQQALGQGPQFIFQYYREEENGRGNFPPRFSGLQFPNYSSELNVNALELDDSALYLCASSASGAGNTIYFGEGSWLTVV.

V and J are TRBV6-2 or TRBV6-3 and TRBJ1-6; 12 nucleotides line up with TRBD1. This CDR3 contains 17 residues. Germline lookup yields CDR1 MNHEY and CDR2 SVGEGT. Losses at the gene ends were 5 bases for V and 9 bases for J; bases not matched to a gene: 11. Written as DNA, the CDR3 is TGTGCCAGCAGTGGCATTACCGGGACAGGGGGCGTTTCACCCCTCCACTTT. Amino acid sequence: CASSGITGTGGVSPLHF.

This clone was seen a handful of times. The CDR3 coding sequence is TGTGCCAGCAGCCAGGGAAGTAGCCAACTCAAAGCTTTCTTT. It encodes CASSQGSSQLKAFF. The genes are TRBV9 and TRBJ1-1, with D perhaps matching TRBD1 (5 bases). Per germline, CDR1 SGDLS and CDR2 YYNGEE. The CDR3 length is 14 residues. V lost 4 bases, J lost 9 bases, and 19 bases lay in between.

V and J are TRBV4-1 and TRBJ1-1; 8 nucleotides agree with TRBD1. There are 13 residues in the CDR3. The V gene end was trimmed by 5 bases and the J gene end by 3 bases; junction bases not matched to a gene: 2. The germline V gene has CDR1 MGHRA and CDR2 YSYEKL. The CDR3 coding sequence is TGCGCCAGCAGCGGGACAGGAGACACTGAAGCTTTCTTT. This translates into CASSGTGDTEAFF.

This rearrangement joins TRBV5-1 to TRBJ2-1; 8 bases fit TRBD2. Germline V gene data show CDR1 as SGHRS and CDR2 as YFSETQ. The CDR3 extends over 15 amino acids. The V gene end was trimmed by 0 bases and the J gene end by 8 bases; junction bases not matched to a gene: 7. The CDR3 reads CASSLAGGAFYEQFF. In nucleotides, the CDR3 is TGCGCCAGCAGCTTGGCCGGGGGGGCGTTTTATGAGCAGTTCTTC.

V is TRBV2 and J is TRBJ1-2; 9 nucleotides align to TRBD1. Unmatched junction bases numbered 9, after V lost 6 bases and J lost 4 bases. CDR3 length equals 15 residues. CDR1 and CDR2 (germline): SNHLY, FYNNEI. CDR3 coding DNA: TGTGCCAGCAGCCAGGACAGGGGACCCTCCTATGGCTACACCTTC. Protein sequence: CASSQDRGPSYGYTF.

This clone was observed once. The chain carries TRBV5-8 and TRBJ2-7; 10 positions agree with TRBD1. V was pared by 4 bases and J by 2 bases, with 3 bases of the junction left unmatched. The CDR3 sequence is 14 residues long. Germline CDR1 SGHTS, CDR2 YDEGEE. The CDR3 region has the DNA TGTGCCAGCAGCCACGGACAGGGGGCCTACGAGCAGTACTTC. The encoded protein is CASSHGQGAYEQYF.